These T cell receptor beta chains were read from a single sample in a study of blood T cell repertoires in COVID-19. Some clones are missing from TCRdb's copy, which holds only in-frame ones; the method was immunoSEQ multiplex PCR. The sample has some 200,000 clones; approximately 90% are singletons. The specimen sequenced was peripheral blood. Receptors were obtained from a man over 45 with acute or convalescent COVID-19. Each CDR3 is given without its conserved first and last residue. D genes are given only for firm matches.

J gene,D gene,V gene,CDR3 protein
TRBJ2-5,NA,TRBV18,ASSPQGLETQY
TRBJ1-2,NA,TRBV6-1,ASSESGAWGYT
TRBJ1-5,NA,TRBV4-1,ASSQITGSGSNQPQH
TRBJ2-7,TRBD1,TRBV27,ASSPRTGGYEQY
TRBJ2-6,TRBD1,TRBV7-6,ASSLRQGSGANVLT
TRBJ1-6,TRBD1,TRBV5-6,ASSEGQRNSPLH
TRBJ1-2,NA,TRBV7-9,ASSFEGSYGYT
TRBJ1-1,NA,TRBV18,ASSVSGADTEAF
TRBJ1-5,TRBD1,TRBV4-2,ASSPDRGRQPQH
TRBJ2-2,NA,TRBV21-1,ASIGGFSGQGSSNNTGELF
TRBJ1-6,TRBD1,TRBV27,ASSFGDRDTSPLH
TRBJ2-2,NA,TRBV19,ASSMSIRGTTGELF
TRBJ1-6,NA,TRBV3-1/TRBV3-2,ASSPGYHNSPLH
TRBJ1-3,NA,TRBV14,ASSRGPVGNTIY
TRBJ2-7,NA,TRBV18,ASSPRLYEQY
TRBJ2-2,NA,TRBV12-3/TRBV12-4,ASRSGRTGELF
TRBJ1-2,NA,TRBV7-2,ASSLRGRRGGTNGYT
TRBJ1-4,TRBD1,TRBV3-1/TRBV3-2,ASSRQGRTTNEKLF
TRBJ1-1,NA,TRBV2,ASSERQASMNTEAF
TRBJ1-2,TRBD1,TRBV6-1,ASSGPPGQPYHYGYT
TRBJ2-5,NA,TRBV6-2/TRBV6-3,ASSYELAEETQY
TRBJ2-2,TRBD2,TRBV7-3,ASSPLAGGHTGELF
TRBJ1-4,NA,TRBV5-1,ASSADATNEKLF
TRBJ1-1,NA,TRBV5-4,ASSKPARGLPNTEAF
TRBJ1-2,NA,TRBV12-5,ASGFGGTLPNYGYT
TRBJ1-1,TRBD1,TRBV19,ASNIAPGGFGTEAF